This entry lists 15 T cell receptor beta chains sequenced from one sample in a study of shared clonotypes between healthy human individuals. Clones were read by immunoSEQ multiplex PCR, and TCRdb kept only the in-frame ones, dropping some. The sample yields nearly 1,000,000 clones, over 75% seen once. Source material: memory CD4+ T cells sorted from blood. The sample's subset: CD45RA-negative fraction. The receptors here all came from a man aged 18 to 29 in good health.

This chain links TRBV5-6 with TRBJ1-3; D may be TRBD1 (6 bases). This CDR3 has 14 residues. Trimming removed 4 bases at V and 6 bases at J, with 14 bases between. In germline, CDR1 is SGHDT, CDR2 YYEEEE. DNA for the CDR3: TGTGCCAGCAGCCTAGGGGGGGTTGCAAACACCATATATTTT. The encoded protein is CASSLGGVANTIYF.

This clone was detected only a few times. The rearrangement uses TRBV11-2 and TRBJ1-2, with D possibly TRBD1 on 5 matching bases. V gave up 2 bases and J gave up 7 bases, with 11 bases separating them. Germline-derived CDR1 and CDR2 are SGHAT and FQNNGV. CDR3 length: 13 residues. CDR3 DNA: TGTGCCAGCAGCTTATCTCCCGGGGCTGGCTACACCTTC. Its translation is CASSLSPGAGYTF.

The rearrangement joins TRBV5-1 to TRBJ2-2; D perhaps matches TRBD2 (6 bases). Trimming removed 0 bases from V and 6 bases from J, with 12 bases in between. The germline CDR1 and CDR2 sequences are SGHRS and YFSETQ. The CDR3 is 15 amino acids. DNA for the CDR3: TGCGCCAGCAGCTTGGGGGGACTCAGGGCCGGGGAGCTGTTTTTT. Its translation: CASSLGGLRAGELFF.

The chain joins TRBV7-3 to TRBJ1-5; D not resolved. Germline V gives CDR1 SGHTA, CDR2 FQGTGA. V lost 3 bases and J lost 3, with 6 bases in between. The CDR3 consists of 13 residues. CDR3 sequence (DNA): TGTGCCAGCAGCTTGACCTCCAATCAGCCCCAGCATTTT. The encoded protein is CASSLTSNQPQHF.

This clone was counted a single time. The chain couples TRBV30 to TRBJ2-7; D tentatively fits TRBD1 or TRBD2 (5 bases each). The germline gives CDR1 GTSNPN, CDR2 SVGIG (reference sequence). The CDR3 covers 13 residues. Trimming took 1 base from V and 3 from J, leaving 10 bases between them. CDR3 DNA sequence: TGTGCCTGGAGTGGGGGACCCAACTACGAGCAGTACTTC. Encoded protein: CAWSGGPNYEQYF.

The chain carries TRBV27 and TRBJ1-4; 7 nucleotides line up with TRBD1. Germline assignment: CDR1 MNHEY and CDR2 SMNVEV (reference sequence). The CDR3 length is 14 residues. The J segment lost 8 bases and the V segment lost 5 bases, leaving 8 bases of the junction unmatched. The CDR3: CASSRQQGTEKLFF. CDR3 sequence (DNA): TGTGCCAGCAGTCGCCAACAGGGGACGGAAAAACTGTTTTTT.

This clone was seen a handful of times. This rearrangement joins TRBV2 to TRBJ2-3, with 7 bases lining up with TRBD2. The CDR3 has 14 residues. Trimming took 7 bases from V and 5 from J; bases not matched to a gene: 9. CDR1 SNHLY and CDR2 FYNNEI come from the germline V gene. CDR3 coding DNA: TGTGCCAGCAACCCAACTAGCGCAGGAGATACGCAGTATTTT. This translates into CASNPTSAGDTQYF.

The chain employs TRBV7-9 and TRBJ2-4; D not certain. The CDR3 totals 13 residues. V lost 4 bases and J lost 8, with 12 bases in between. Germline V lookup: CDR1 SEHNR, CDR2 FQNEAQ (reference sequence). CDR3 loop: CASSSSLGDIQYF. As DNA, the CDR3 is TGTGCCAGCAGCTCCTCCCTTGGGGACATTCAGTACTTC.

This clone showed up many times. The rearrangement links TRBV29-1 to TRBJ1-5, with no clear D. This CDR3 spans 13 amino acids. From germline, CDR1 is SQVTM and CDR2 ANQGSEA. Trimming took off 5 bases at V and 2 bases at J, with 10 bases between the two ends. CDR3 sequence (DNA): TGCAGCGTTCTTTCCGGGGGCAATCAGCCCCAGCATTTT. Protein: CSVLSGGNQPQHF.

This clone was detected a few times. The chain has TRBV4-1 and TRBJ1-3; D might be TRBD1 (6 bases). The V gene lost 2 bases and the J gene lost 0 bases, with 14 bases spanning the gap. The germline V gene encodes CDR1 MGHRA and CDR2 YSYEKL. The CDR3 consists of 17 residues. CDR3 sequence (DNA): TGCGCCAGCAGCCAAAGCGGCGGACAGACCTCTGGAAACACCATATATTTT. Protein product: CASSQSGGQTSGNTIYF.

The chain recombines TRBV29-1 with TRBJ2-1; perhaps TRBD2 as D (5 bases). The CDR3 runs to 15 residues. Trimming cost V 7 bases and J 0 bases, with 16 bases left between them. The V gene's germline CDR1 is SQVTM and CDR2 ANQGSEA. The CDR3 DNA reads TGCAGCGCTCGGACTGACCCGAGCTCCTACAATGAGCAGTTCTTC. Translation gives CSARTDPSSYNEQFF.

This clone has a count of ten or more. V gene TRBV11-3 combines with J gene TRBJ2-3; 7 positions agree with TRBD2. Germline V gene sequence: CDR1 SGHNT, CDR2 YENEEA. Trimming removed 7 bases from V and 2 bases from J; junction bases left unmatched: 6. The CDR3 has 14 amino acids. The DNA for the CDR3 is TGTGCCAGCACTCGCGGGAGTCCCACAGATACGCAGTATTTT. The encoded protein is CASTRGSPTDTQYF.

The rearrangement joins TRBV21-1 to TRBJ2-7; the table assigns TRBD2, which was not confirmed against the DNA. TRBV21-1 is listed as a pseudogene. The CDR3 has 14 residues. CDR3 residues: CASSSRRDSYEQYF. The CDR3 coding sequence is TGTGCCAGCAGCAGTCGGCGGGACTCCTACGAGCAGTACTTC.

This sequence joins TRBV7-6 and TRBJ2-3; unclear D gene. Trimming stripped 5 bases from V and 6 bases from J, with 18 bases between. CDR1 is SGHVS, CDR2 FNYEAQ, per germline. CDR3 size: 15 residues. Here the CDR3 reads CASSPAGSTVDTQYF. The CDR3 DNA reads TGTGCCAGCAGCCCAGCCGGGTCGACGGTGGATACGCAGTATTTT. Full variable domain (remainder filled in from reference TRBV7-6 and TRBJ2-3): GAGVSQSPRYKVTKRGQDVALRCDPISGHVSLYWYRQALGQGPEFLTYFNYEAQQDKSGLPNDRFSAERPEGSISTLTIQRTEQRDSAMYRCASSPAGSTVDTQYFGPGTRLTVL.

The chain employs TRBV6-6 and TRBJ2-5; D gene ambiguous. Germline V gives CDR1 MNHNY, CDR2 SVGAGI (reference sequence). V was pared by 4 bases and J by 4 bases, with 7 bases between. The CDR3 covers 12 residues. CDR3 nucleotide sequence: TGTGCCAGCAGTTCATACCGAGAGACCCAGTACTTC. Its translation: CASSSYRETQYF.